This record concerns one TCR beta chain sequence. Its antigen remains unidentified. This sample is part of a study of cytomegalovirus exposure and HLA in healthy donors. 60 Vbeta and 13 Jbeta primers were used in PCR. Sequencing used immunoSEQ multiplex PCR; TCRdb keeps in-frame clones, though not all of them. The sample records under 200,000 clones, 60% to 80% being singletons. The V and J ends lost 4 bases and 1 base, in that order; junction bases with no gene match: 9. Germline V gene sequence: CDR1 SNHLY, CDR2 FYNNEI. CDR3 length equals 16 residues. Findings and limits, study-wide: The authors confirmed in vitro that a few CMV-associated chains were specific for CMV antigens.

The sequenced sample was PBMCs. V is TRBV2 and J is TRBJ2-7, with 8 bases identical to TRBD1. The receptor comes from a man between 60 and 70 years old in good health and CMV-seronegative. The CDR3 protein is CASSGSGRDRSYEQYF. CDR3 bases: TGTGCCAGCAGTGGGTCCGGCCGGGACAGGTCCTACGAGCAGTACTTC.